The 21 T cell receptor beta chains presented below share a single source sample, sequenced in a study of cytomegalovirus exposure and HLA in healthy donors. Assay used: immunoSEQ multiplex PCR; TCRdb lists only in-frame clones, some missing. The top ten clones hold roughly 0.99% of a sample with about 270,000 clones, 65% to 90% of them seen once. Sequenced: PBMCs. Source of these receptors: a young woman in good health and CMV-seronegative.

The genes are TRBV7-9 and TRBJ1-1; D remains unclear. Germline assignment: CDR1 SEHNR and CDR2 FQNEAQ (reference sequence). Trimming shortened V by 1 base and J by 2 bases, and 8 bases separated the two germline ends. The CDR3 runs to 14 residues. CDR3 protein: CASSLDSINTEAFF. The CDR3 coding sequence is TGTGCCAGCAGCTTAGACAGCATTAACACTGAAGCTTTCTTT.

The chain recombines TRBV27 with TRBJ2-7; 7 bases fit TRBD1. V gave up 4 bases and J gave up 0 bases; unmatched junction bases: 6. CDR1 and CDR2 (germline): MNHEY, SMNVEV (reference sequence). The CDR3 is made up of 15 amino acids. The CDR3 is CASSSGTVLSYEQYF. In DNA, the CDR3 is TGTGCCAGCAGTTCCGGGACAGTTCTCTCCTACGAGCAGTACTTC.

This chain joins TRBV29-1 and TRBJ2-1; 11 nucleotides agree with TRBD2. Germline CDR1 SQVTM, CDR2 ANQGSEA. The length of the CDR3 is 18 residues. V was clipped by 1 base and J by 0 bases; unmatched bases: 8. Here the CDR3 DNA reads TGCAGCGTTGAAGGGCTAGCGGGGGGCCCAAGCTCCTACAATGAGCAGTTCTTC. Its protein product is CSVEGLAGGPSSYNEQFF.

The genes are TRBV6-6 and TRBJ1-1; D is unresolved. The CDR3 totals 15 residues. Per the germline V gene, CDR1 is MNHNY and CDR2 is SVGAGI (reference sequence). V lost 6 bases to trimming and J lost 5 bases, with 19 bases between them. Here the CDR3 reads CASSLSLAGGTEAFF. The CDR3 region has the DNA TGTGCCAGCAGCCTCTCGCTTGCAGGTGGGACTGAAGCTTTCTTT.

The genes are TRBV7-7 and TRBJ2-7, with a possible D match to TRBD1 (8 bases). Germline V gives CDR1 SSHAT, CDR2 FNYEAQ (reference sequence). V gave up 1 base and J gave up 5 bases, with 12 bases separating them. This CDR3 is built from 14 residues. CDR3 sequence: CASSLGTGRDEQYF. The CDR3 coding sequence is TGTGCCAGCAGCTTAGGGACAGGGAGGGACGAGCAGTACTTC.

Regarding this clone: Different DNA sequences within this sample yield the same CDR3. The chain combines TRBV11-2 with TRBJ1-2; perhaps TRBD1 as D (5 bases). The CDR3 totals 13 residues. V was pared by 3 bases and J by 3 bases, with 8 bases between. The germline gives CDR1 SGHAT, CDR2 FQNNGV. The CDR3 loop is CASSFGGDYGYTF. The CDR3 bases are TGTGCCAGCAGCTTTGGGGGGGACTATGGCTACACCTTC. Full variable domain (missing parts from reference TRBV11-2 and TRBJ1-2): EAGVAQSPRYKIIEKRQSVAFWCNPISGHATLYWYQQILGQGPKLLIQFQNNGVVDDSQLPKDRFSAERLKGVDSTLKIQPAKLEDSAVYLCASSFGGDYGYTFGSGTRLTVV.

This chain links TRBV27 with TRBJ2-5; maybe TRBD1 (5 bases). From germline, CDR1 is MNHEY and CDR2 SMNVEV (reference sequence). Trimming took off 7 bases at V and 3 bases at J, with 12 bases between the two ends. The CDR3 extends over 13 amino acids. The CDR3 DNA sequence: TGTGCCAGCAATTCAGGGTTGGAAGAGACCCAGTACTTC. This translates into CASNSGLEETQYF.

The chain joins TRBV30 to TRBJ2-1, with D possibly TRBD2 on 6 matching bases. CDR1 and CDR2 from the germline V gene are GTSNPN and SVGIG (reference sequence). The V end was cut by 2 bases, the J end by 7 bases, with 15 bases between. CDR3 size: 14 residues. Here the CDR3 DNA reads TGTGCCTGGAGTAGGAGGGAAGTAAGGAATGAGCAGTTCTTC. Amino acid sequence: CAWSRREVRNEQFF.

The CDR3 coding sequence is TGTGCCAGCAGCTCGGGGACTAGCGGGATATACAATGAGCAGTTCTTC. It specifies CASSSGTSGIYNEQFF. The V and J genes are TRBV5-6 and TRBJ2-1; 13 bases match TRBD2. Germline trimming cut 3 bases from V and 4 bases from J; bases unmatched to any gene: 4. Germline lookup yields CDR1 SGHDT and CDR2 YYEEEE. The CDR3 covers 16 residues.

CDR3 sequence (DNA): TGTGCCAGCAGTTTCTCAGCGGGTAACTATGGCTACACCTTC. Its protein is CASSFSAGNYGYTF. This sequence joins TRBV27 and TRBJ1-2; the D is unclear. Trimming removed 3 bases at V and 1 base at J, with 9 bases between. The CDR3 runs to 14 residues. Germline loops: CDR1 MNHEY, CDR2 SMNVEV (reference sequence).

The chain has TRBV28 and TRBJ2-1; TRBD1 might be the D (5 bases). Trimming shortened V by 4 bases and J by 6 bases, and 10 bases separated the two germline ends. The CDR3 runs 13 residues. CDR1 and CDR2 from the germline V gene are MDHEN and SYDVKM. CDR3 sequence reads: CASSSRVRNEQFF. The DNA of the CDR3 is TGTGCCAGCAGTTCCAGGGTACGCAATGAGCAGTTCTTC.

DNA for the CDR3: TGTGCCAGCAGGGGACTACGTTCCTATAATTCACCCCTCCACTTT. This codes for CASRGLRSYNSPLHF. The chain links TRBV28 to TRBJ1-6; TRBD1 might be the D (5 bases). The CDR3 contains 15 residues. The germline CDR1 and CDR2 sequences are MDHEN and SYDVKM. The V end was cut by 6 bases, the J end by 1 base, with 10 bases between.

The rearrangement joins TRBV10-3 to TRBJ2-1; TRBD2 matches at 10 bases. The junction had 12 bases not matched to a gene; V was cut back by 6 bases and J by 1 base. CDR1 ENHRY and CDR2 SYGVKD come from the germline V gene. This CDR3 comprises 18 residues. In DNA, the CDR3 is TGTGCCATCAGGGGGCAGCGGGAGGGATCCAGATCCTACAATGAGCAGTTCTTC. Translated, it gives CAIRGQREGSRSYNEQFF.

The chain joins TRBV11-3 to TRBJ1-2; D might be TRBD1 (6 bases). The CDR3 totals 20 residues. The V end lost 2 bases, the J end lost 0 bases, and 25 bases lay between the germline ends. Germline CDR1 and CDR2: SGHNT and YENEEA. The CDR3 DNA is TGTGCCAGCAGCTTAAAAGTCGGTTATGACACGGGGACATCTAACTATGGCTACACCTTC. This sequence encodes CASSLKVGYDTGTSNYGYTF.

The rearrangement uses TRBV7-6 and TRBJ2-7, with D perhaps matching TRBD1 (5 bases). V lost 0 bases and J 6 bases, leaving 9 bases between the germline ends. The CDR3 extends over 13 amino acids. Per the germline V gene, CDR1 is SGHVS and CDR2 is FNYEAQ. This chain's CDR3 is CASSLATGSEQYF. DNA for the CDR3: TGTGCCAGCAGCTTAGCAACAGGTAGCGAGCAGTACTTC.

This clone was picked up one time. The genes are TRBV7-6 and TRBJ2-7, with D perhaps matching TRBD1 (7 bases). V was shortened by 3 bases and J by 2 bases, with 14 bases between the two germline ends. This CDR3 spans 15 amino acids. Looked up from germline, CDR1 is SGHVS and CDR2 is FNYEAQ. The CDR3: CASSFRGDGAYEQYF. CDR3 sequence (DNA): TGTGCCAGCAGCTTCAGGGGGGACGGGGCCTACGAGCAGTACTTC.

The J gene is TRBJ1-2, the V gene TRBV5-1; D may be TRBD1 (5 bases). Germline V gene data show CDR1 as SGHRS and CDR2 as YFSETQ. CDR3 size: 15 residues. V gave up 0 bases and J gave up 3 bases, with 12 bases separating them. Here the CDR3 DNA reads TGCGCCAGCAGCTTGGTTCCAGGGCTGGACTATGGCTACACCTTC. Translating it yields CASSLVPGLDYGYTF.

The chain joins TRBV4-3 to TRBJ2-5; 8 nucleotides line up with TRBD1. Losses at the gene ends were 3 bases for V and 6 bases for J; bases not matched to a gene: 6. CDR1 LGHNA and CDR2 YSLEER come from the germline V gene. The CDR3 contains 14 residues. DNA of the CDR3: TGCGCCAGCAGCCAGTCGACAGGGGAAAAGACCCAGTACTTC. Protein sequence: CASSQSTGEKTQYF.

This chain links TRBV6-4 with TRBJ1-5; D gene ambiguous. Germline V gene lookup returns CDR1 MRHNA and CDR2 SNTAGT. The germline V and J ends were trimmed by 5 bases and 0 bases, with 8 bases remaining between them. This CDR3 is 14 amino acids long. DNA of the CDR3: TGTGCCAGCAGTCTCCAGGCTAGCAATCAGCCCCAGCATTTT. The encoded protein is CASSLQASNQPQHF.

This clone showed up just a few times. The gene calls are TRBV7-8 and TRBJ1-6, with TRBD1 matching 10 bases. Trimming took 5 bases from V and 8 from J; bases not matched to a gene: 6. This CDR3 has 15 residues. Germline lookup yields CDR1 SGHVS and CDR2 FQNEAQ. CDR3 sequence reads: CASSPRQGADSPLHF. The DNA for the CDR3 is TGTGCCAGCAGCCCCAGACAGGGGGCGGATTCACCCCTCCACTTT.

This chain links TRBV6-1 with TRBJ1-5; D not certain. This CDR3 has 13 residues. The V gene's germline CDR1 is MNHNS and CDR2 SASEGT. Trimming took 3 bases from V and 6 from J, leaving 9 bases between them. The CDR3 reads CASSDIAGQPQHF. Here the CDR3 DNA reads TGTGCCAGCAGTGACATTGCGGGTCAGCCCCAGCATTTT.